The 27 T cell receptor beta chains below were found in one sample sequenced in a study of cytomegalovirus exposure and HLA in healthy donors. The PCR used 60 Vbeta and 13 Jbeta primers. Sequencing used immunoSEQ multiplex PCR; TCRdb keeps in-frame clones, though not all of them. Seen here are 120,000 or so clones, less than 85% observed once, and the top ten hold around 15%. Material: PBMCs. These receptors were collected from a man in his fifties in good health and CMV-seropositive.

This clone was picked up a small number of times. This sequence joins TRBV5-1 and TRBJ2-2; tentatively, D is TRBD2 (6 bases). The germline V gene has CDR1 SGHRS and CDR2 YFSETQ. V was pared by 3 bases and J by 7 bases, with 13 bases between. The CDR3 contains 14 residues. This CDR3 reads CASSYGGDGGELFF. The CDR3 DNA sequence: TGCGCCAGCAGCTATGGCGGGGATGGCGGGGAGCTGTTTTTT.

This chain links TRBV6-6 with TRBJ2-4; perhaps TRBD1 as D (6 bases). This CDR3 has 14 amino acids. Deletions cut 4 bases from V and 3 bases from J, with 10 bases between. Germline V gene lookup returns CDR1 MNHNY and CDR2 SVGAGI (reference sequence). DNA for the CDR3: TGTGCCAGCAGTTCACAGGGTGGCAAAAACATTCAGTACTTC. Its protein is CASSSQGGKNIQYF.

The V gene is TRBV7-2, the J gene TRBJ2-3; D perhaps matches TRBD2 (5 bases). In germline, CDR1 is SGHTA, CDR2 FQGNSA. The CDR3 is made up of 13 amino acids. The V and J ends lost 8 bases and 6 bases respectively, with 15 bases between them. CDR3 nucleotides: TGTGCCAGCCTATTCCAAGGGAGTGATACGCAGTATTTT. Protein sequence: CASLFQGSDTQYF.

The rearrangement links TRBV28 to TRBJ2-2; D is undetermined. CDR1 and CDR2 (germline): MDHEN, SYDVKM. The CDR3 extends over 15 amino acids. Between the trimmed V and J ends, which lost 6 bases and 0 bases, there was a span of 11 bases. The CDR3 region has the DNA TGTGCCAGCAGCCCAGCGTTGTCGAACACCGGGGAGCTGTTTTTT. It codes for CASSPALSNTGELFF.

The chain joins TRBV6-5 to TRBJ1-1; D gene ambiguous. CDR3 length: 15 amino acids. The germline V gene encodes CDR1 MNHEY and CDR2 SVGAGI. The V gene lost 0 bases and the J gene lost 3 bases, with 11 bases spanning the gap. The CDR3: CASSYSWSVDTEAFF. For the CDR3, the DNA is TGTGCCAGCAGTTACTCGTGGTCGGTTGACACTGAAGCTTTCTTT.

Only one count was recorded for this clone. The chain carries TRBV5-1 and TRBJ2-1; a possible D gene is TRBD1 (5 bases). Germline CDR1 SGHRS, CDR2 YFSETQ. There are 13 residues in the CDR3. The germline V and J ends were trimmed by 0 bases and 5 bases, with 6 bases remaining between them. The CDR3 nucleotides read TGCGCCAGCAGCTTGGGACAGCACAATGAGCAGTTCTTC. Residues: CASSLGQHNEQFF.

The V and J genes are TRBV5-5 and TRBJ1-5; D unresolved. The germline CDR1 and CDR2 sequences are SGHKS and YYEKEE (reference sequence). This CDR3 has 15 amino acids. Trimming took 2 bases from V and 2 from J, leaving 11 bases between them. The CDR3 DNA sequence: TGTGCCAGCAGCTTTACTGCCGGAGGCAATCAGCCCCAGCATTTT. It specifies CASSFTAGGNQPQHF.

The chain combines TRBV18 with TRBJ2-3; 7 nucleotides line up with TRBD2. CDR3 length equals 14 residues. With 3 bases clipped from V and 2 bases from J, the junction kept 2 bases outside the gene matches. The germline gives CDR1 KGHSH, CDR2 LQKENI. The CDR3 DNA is TGTGCCAGCTCACCCGGGAGGAACACAGATACGCAGTATTTT. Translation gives CASSPGRNTDTQYF.

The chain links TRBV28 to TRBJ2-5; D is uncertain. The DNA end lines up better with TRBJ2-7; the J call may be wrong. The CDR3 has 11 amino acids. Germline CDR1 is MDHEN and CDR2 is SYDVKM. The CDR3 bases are TGTGCCAGCAGCCAGAACTACGAGCAGTACTTC. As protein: CASSQNYEQYF.

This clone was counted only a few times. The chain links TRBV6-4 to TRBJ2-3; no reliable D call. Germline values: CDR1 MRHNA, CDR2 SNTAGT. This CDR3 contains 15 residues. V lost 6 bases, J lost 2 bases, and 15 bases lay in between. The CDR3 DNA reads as TGTGCCAGCAGGGATACCGGGTCCCCCACAGATACGCAGTATTTT. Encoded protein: CASRDTGSPTDTQYF.

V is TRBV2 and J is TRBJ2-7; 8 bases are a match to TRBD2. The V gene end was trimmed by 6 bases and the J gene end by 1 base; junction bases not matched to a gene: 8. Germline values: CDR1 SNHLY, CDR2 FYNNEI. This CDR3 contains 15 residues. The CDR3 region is CASRVNRGGSYEQYF. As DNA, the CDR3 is TGTGCCAGCAGGGTGAACCGGGGGGGGTCCTACGAGCAGTACTTC.

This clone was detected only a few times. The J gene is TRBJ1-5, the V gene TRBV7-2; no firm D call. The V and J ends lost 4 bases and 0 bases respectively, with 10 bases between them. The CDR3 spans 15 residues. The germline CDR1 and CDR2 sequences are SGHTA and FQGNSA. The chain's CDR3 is CASSSQVYSNQPQHF. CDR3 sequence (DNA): TGTGCCAGCAGCTCCCAGGTCTATAGCAATCAGCCCCAGCATTTT. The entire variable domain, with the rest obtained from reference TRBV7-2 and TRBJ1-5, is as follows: GAGVSQSPSNKVTEKGKDVELRCDPISGHTALYWYRQSLGQGLEFLIYFQGNSAPDKSGLPSDRFSAERTGGSVSTLTIQRTQQEDSAVYLCASSSQVYSNQPQHFGDGTRLSIL.

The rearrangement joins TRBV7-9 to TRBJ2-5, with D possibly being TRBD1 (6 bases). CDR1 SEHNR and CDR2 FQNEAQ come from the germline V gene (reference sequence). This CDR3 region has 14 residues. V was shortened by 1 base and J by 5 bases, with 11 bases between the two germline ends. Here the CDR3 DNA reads TGTGCCAGCAGCTTAGGTGGCAGGGGTGAGACCCAGTACTTC. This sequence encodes CASSLGGRGETQYF.

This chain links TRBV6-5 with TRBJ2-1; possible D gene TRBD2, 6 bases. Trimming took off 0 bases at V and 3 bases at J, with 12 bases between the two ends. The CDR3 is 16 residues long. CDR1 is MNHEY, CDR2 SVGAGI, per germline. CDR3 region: CASSYSEWTNYNEQFF. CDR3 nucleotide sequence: TGTGCCAGCAGTTACTCGGAGTGGACTAACTACAATGAGCAGTTCTTC.

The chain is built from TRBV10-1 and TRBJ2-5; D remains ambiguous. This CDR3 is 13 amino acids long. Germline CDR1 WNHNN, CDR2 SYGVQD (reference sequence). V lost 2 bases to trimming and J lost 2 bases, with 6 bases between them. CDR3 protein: CASSEGQQETQYF. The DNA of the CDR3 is TGCGCCAGCAGTGAGGGGCAGCAAGAGACCCAGTACTTC.

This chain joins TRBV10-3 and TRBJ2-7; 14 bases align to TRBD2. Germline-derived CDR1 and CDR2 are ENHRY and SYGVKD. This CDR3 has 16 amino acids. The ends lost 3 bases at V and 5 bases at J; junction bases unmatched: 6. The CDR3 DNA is TGTGCCATCAGTGACCTGACTAGCGGGAGGGGCGACGAGCAGTACTTC. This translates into CAISDLTSGRGDEQYF.

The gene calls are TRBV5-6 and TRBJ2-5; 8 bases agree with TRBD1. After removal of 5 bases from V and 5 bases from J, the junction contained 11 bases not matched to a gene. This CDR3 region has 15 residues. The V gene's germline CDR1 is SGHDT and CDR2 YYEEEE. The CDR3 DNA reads TGTGCCAGCAGACCGGACAGGGCCCCCCAGGAGACCCAGTACTTC. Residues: CASRPDRAPQETQYF.

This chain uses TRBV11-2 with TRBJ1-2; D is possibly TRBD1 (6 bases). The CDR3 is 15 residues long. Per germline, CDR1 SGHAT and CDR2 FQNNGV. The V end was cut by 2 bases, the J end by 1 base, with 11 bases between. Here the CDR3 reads CASSLTRTDNYGYTF. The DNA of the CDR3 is TGTGCCAGCAGCTTAACCCGGACAGATAACTATGGCTACACCTTC. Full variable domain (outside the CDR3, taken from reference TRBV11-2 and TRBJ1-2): EAGVAQSPRYKIIEKRQSVAFWCNPISGHATLYWYQQILGQGPKLLIQFQNNGVVDDSQLPKDRFSAERLKGVDSTLKIQPAKLEDSAVYLCASSLTRTDNYGYTFGSGTRLTVV.

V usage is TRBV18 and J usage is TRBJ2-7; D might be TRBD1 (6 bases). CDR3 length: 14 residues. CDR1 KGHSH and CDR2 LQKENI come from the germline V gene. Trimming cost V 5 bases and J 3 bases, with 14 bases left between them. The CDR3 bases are TGTGCCAGCTCATCGAGGGAAGGGGGCTACGAGCAGTACTTC. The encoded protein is CASSSREGGYEQYF.

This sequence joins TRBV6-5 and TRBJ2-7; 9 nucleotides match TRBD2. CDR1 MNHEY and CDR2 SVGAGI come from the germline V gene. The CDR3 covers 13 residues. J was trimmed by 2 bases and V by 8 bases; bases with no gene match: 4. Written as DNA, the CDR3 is TGTGCCAGCTCGACTAGCGGCCCCTACGAGCAGTACTTC. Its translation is CASSTSGPYEQYF.

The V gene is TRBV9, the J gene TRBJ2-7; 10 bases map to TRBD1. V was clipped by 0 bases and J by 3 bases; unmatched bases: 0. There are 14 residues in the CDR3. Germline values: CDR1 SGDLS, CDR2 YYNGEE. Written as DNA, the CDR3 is TGTGCCAGCAGCGTAGGGGACAGGGGCTACGAGCAGTACTTC. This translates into CASSVGDRGYEQYF.

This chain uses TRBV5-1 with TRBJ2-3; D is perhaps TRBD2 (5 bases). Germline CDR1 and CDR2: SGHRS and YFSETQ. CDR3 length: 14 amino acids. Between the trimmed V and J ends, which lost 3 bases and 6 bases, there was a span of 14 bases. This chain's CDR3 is CASSSGSPGDTQYF. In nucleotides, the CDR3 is TGCGCCAGCAGCTCGGGATCCCCGGGGGATACGCAGTATTTT. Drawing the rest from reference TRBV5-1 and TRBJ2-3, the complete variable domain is KAGVTQTPRYLIKTRGQQVTLSCSPISGHRSVSWYQQTPGQGLQFLFEYFSETQRNKGNFPGRFSGRQFSNSRSEMNVSTLELGDSALYLCASSSGSPGDTQYFGPGTRLTVL.

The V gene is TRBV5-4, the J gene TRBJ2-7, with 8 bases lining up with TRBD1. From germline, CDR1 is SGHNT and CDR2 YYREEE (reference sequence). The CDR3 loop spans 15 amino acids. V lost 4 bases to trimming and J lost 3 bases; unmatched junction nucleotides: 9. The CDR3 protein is CASSTGQGPIYEQYF. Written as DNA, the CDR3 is TGTGCCAGCAGCACAGGACAGGGACCTATCTACGAGCAGTACTTC.

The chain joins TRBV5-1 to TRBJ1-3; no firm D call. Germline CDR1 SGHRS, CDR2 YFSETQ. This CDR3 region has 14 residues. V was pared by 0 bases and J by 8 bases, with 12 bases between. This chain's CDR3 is CASSLGRAPDTIYF. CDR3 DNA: TGCGCCAGCAGCTTGGGGCGGGCCCCGGACACCATATATTTT.

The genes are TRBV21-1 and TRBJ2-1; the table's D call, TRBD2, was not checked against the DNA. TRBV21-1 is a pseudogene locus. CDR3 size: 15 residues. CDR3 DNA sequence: TGTGCCAGGTCCTGTTTGGGCGGGAGGGTGGAAGAGCAGTTCTTC. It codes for CARSCLGGRVEEQFF.

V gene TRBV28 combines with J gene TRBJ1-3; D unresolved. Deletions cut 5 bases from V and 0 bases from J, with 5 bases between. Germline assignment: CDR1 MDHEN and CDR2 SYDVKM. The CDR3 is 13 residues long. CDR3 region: CASSVYSGNTIYF. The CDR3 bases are TGTGCCAGCAGTGTCTACTCTGGAAACACCATATATTTT. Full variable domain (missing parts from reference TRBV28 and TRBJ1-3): DVKVTQSSRYLVKRTGEKVFLECVQDMDHENMFWYRQDPGLGLRLIYFSYDVKMKEKGDIPEGYSVSREKKERFSLILESASTNQTSMYLCASSVYSGNTIYFGEGSWLTVV.

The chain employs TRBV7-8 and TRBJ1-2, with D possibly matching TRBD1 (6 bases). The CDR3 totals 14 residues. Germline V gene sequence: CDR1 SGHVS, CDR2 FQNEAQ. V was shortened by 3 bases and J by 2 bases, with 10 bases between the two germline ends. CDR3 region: CASSFRTENYGYTF. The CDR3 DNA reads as TGTGCCAGCAGCTTCAGGACAGAAAACTATGGCTACACCTTC.